The subject of this entry is one TCR beta chain. The V gene's germline CDR1 is KGHSH and CDR2 LQKENI. The V gene lost 4 bases and the J gene lost 1 base, with 7 bases spanning the gap. The CDR3 loop spans 13 amino acids. This entry belongs to a study of blood T cell repertoires in COVID-19. Study-wide background: The study drew acute and convalescent COVID-19 samples from the United States, Italy and Spain. From T cells, B-cell-depleted T cells, or PBMCs came the material, which was cDNA or gDNA.

In the original processing: Estimation of nucleated cell counts was performed using reference gene primer amplification. TCRdb keeps only in-frame clones here, not all; method: immunoSEQ multiplex PCR. The DNA was the basis for D and trimming; V, J and clone size are from that table. The sample lists approximately 150,000 clones, about 76% occurring once. What was sequenced was peripheral blood. The origin of this receptor is a human donor in a cohort sampled during active COVID-19. The gene calls are TRBV18 and TRBJ1-1; D might be TRBD1 (5 bases). The CDR3 loop is CASSLTGNTEAFF. In DNA form, the CDR3 reads TGTGCCAGCTCACTCACAGGGAACACTGAAGCTTTCTTT.